A single T cell receptor (beta chain) is shown here with its context. The CDR3 runs 14 residues. The V end lost 2 bases, the J end lost 4 bases, and 12 bases lay between the germline ends. Germline V gene lookup returns CDR1 MNHEY and CDR2 SVGAGI. Using immunoSEQ multiplex PCR, the repertoire was profiled, and TCRdb retains in-frame clones only, with some absent. The data show 100,000 to 120,000 clones, with 75% to 90% seen just once and 4.6% held by the top ten. The sample comes from a study of blood T cell repertoires in COVID-19. Overall study context: The cDNA or gDNA used as material had been derived from T cells, B-cell-depleted T cells, or PBMCs.

The sequenced material came from peripheral blood. The sequence was collected from a woman between 45 and 65 years old with acute or convalescent COVID-19. The chain carries TRBV6-5 and TRBJ2-7; no firm D call. The CDR3 nucleotides read TGTGCCAGCAGTTACAGGCCAGTAGCTTACGAGCAGTACTTC. Its protein is CASSYRPVAYEQYF.